These 14 T cell receptor beta chains were all obtained from the same sample, sequenced in a study of blood T cell repertoires in COVID-19. Produced via immunoSEQ multiplex PCR; TCRdb's table is partial and in-frame only. The table lists about 140,000 clones, 60% to 80% of them singletons. Sequencing used PBMCs or T cells enriched from blood (not recorded which). The receptors here all came from a woman between 50 and 59 years old who had recovered from COVID-19.

This clone came up once. The genes are TRBV6-2 or TRBV6-3 and TRBJ1-2, with D unresolved. The V gene lost 2 bases and the J gene lost 0 bases, with 7 bases spanning the gap. Germline values: CDR1 MNHEY, CDR2 SVGEGT. This CDR3 is built from 14 residues. For the CDR3, the DNA is TGTGCCAGCAGTTACCTGGGAGCTAACTATGGCTACACCTTC. This sequence encodes CASSYLGANYGYTF.

The chain carries TRBV5-1 and TRBJ1-1; 8 bases match TRBD1. The V gene end was trimmed by 4 bases and the J gene end by 1 base; junction bases not matched to a gene: 3. The germline CDR1 and CDR2 sequences are SGHRS and YFSETQ. This CDR3 has 14 residues. For the CDR3, the DNA is TGCGCCAGCAGCCCGGGACAGGAGAACACTGAAGCTTTCTTT. It codes for CASSPGQENTEAFF. Full variable domain (rest looked up from reference TRBV5-1 and TRBJ1-1): KAGVTQTPRYLIKTRGQQVTLSCSPISGHRSVSWYQQTPGQGLQFLFEYFSETQRNKGNFPGRFSGRQFSNSRSEMNVSTLELGDSALYLCASSPGQENTEAFFGQGTRLTVV.

The chain combines TRBV19 with TRBJ1-5; D gene ambiguous. Looked up from germline, CDR1 is LNHDA and CDR2 is SQIVND (reference sequence). Trimming shortened V by 6 bases and J by 10 bases, and 13 bases separated the two germline ends. This CDR3 is built from 12 residues. The CDR3 region has the DNA TGTGCCAGTAGAAGGACCCGGGAACCCCAGCATTTT. Translated, it gives CASRRTREPQHF.

This chain uses TRBV11-2 with TRBJ1-3; D gene uncertain. This CDR3 comprises 16 residues. V shed 1 base and J shed 0 bases, with 10 bases lying between them. Germline V gene lookup returns CDR1 SGHAT and CDR2 FQNNGV. The CDR3 coding sequence is TGTGCCAGCAGCTTAGTCCCGGGAGTCTCTGGAAACACCATATATTTT. This encodes CASSLVPGVSGNTIYF.

V usage is TRBV25-1 and J usage is TRBJ2-7, with 8 bases aligning to TRBD1. Germline CDR1 reads MGHDK; CDR2 reads SYGVNS. V shed 7 bases, J shed 4 bases, and the junction held 9 bases outside the gene matches. The CDR3 has 14 residues. As DNA, the CDR3 is TGTGCCAGCACCCCCGGGACAGGACAATACGAGCAGTACTTC. Translation gives CASTPGTGQYEQYF.

The chain has TRBV5-8 and TRBJ1-2; D is possibly TRBD1 (5 bases). The germline V and J ends were trimmed by 4 bases and 1 base, with 11 bases remaining between them. The germline V gene encodes CDR1 SGHTS and CDR2 YDEGEE. The CDR3 length is 14 residues. CDR3 region: CASSRGGSNYGYTF. The CDR3 region has the DNA TGTGCCAGCAGCCGGGGCGGGAGTAACTATGGCTACACCTTC.

The chain links TRBV7-3 to TRBJ1-1; D remains ambiguous. The germline gives CDR1 SGHTA, CDR2 FQGTGA. CDR3 length: 13 residues. Trimming took off 6 bases at V and 3 bases at J, with 11 bases between the two ends. The CDR3 loop is CASSPLRDTEAFF. The CDR3 DNA reads TGTGCCAGCAGTCCTCTGAGAGACACTGAAGCTTTCTTT.

The chain recombines TRBV9 with TRBJ2-3; 9 positions match TRBD2. There are 17 residues in the CDR3. Germline CDR1 reads SGDLS; CDR2 reads YYNGEE. V dropped 3 bases and J dropped 0; count of bases not matched to a gene: 8. CDR3 nucleotides: TGTGCCAGCAGCGAAATTAGCGGGAGTTTGAGCACAGATACGCAGTATTTT. Its translation: CASSEISGSLSTDTQYF.

This chain uses TRBV3-1 (or the pseudogene TRBV3-2) with TRBJ2-3; 10 bases agree with TRBD2. The CDR3 runs 15 residues. Germline V gene lookup returns CDR1 LGHDT and CDR2 YNNKEL (reference sequence). With V trimmed by 5 bases and J by 9 bases, 11 bases remained unmatched. The CDR3 here is CASSKGTSVGATQYF. DNA of the CDR3: TGTGCCAGCAGCAAAGGGACTAGCGTGGGGGCCACGCAGTATTTT.

This clone was counted a few times. The chain employs TRBV7-3 and TRBJ2-1; TRBD2 aligns across 11 bases. The CDR3 sequence is 15 residues long. Germline trimming cut 5 bases from V and 3 bases from J; bases unmatched to any gene: 3. Germline CDR1 SGHTA, CDR2 FQGTGA. CDR3 loop: CASSLLAGGYNEQFF. The CDR3 DNA follows: TGTGCCAGCAGCCTCCTAGCGGGGGGCTACAATGAGCAGTTCTTC.

V is TRBV20-1 and J is TRBJ2-3, with 7 bases lining up with TRBD2. Germline V CDR1 and CDR2: DFQATT, SNEGSKA (reference sequence). This CDR3 contains 15 residues. The J segment lost 2 bases and the V segment lost 3 bases, leaving 8 bases of the junction unmatched. The CDR3 coding sequence is TGCAGTGCTAGTTGGCTAGCGGATACCACAGATACGCAGTATTTT. Encoded protein: CSASWLADTTDTQYF.

This chain connects TRBV29-1 to TRBJ2-7; TRBD1 aligns across 10 bases. This CDR3 has 14 residues. J lost 0 bases, V lost 5 bases, and 4 bases had no gene match. CDR1 and CDR2 from the germline V gene are SQVTM and ANQGSEA. The DNA for the CDR3 is TGCAGCGTTCGGGGACAGGGGAGCTCCTACGAGCAGTACTTC. The encoded protein is CSVRGQGSSYEQYF.

The V and J genes are TRBV19 and TRBJ2-7; D call uncertain. The ends were cut back, 5 bases at V and 1 base at J, with 6 bases in the middle. The CDR3 totals 12 residues. Germline V gene lookup returns CDR1 LNHDA and CDR2 SQIVND (reference sequence). CDR3: CASSPGSYEQYF. The CDR3 region has the DNA TGTGCCAGTAGTCCAGGATCCTACGAGCAGTACTTC.

The chain is built from TRBV7-3 and TRBJ2-5; 8 bases fit TRBD2. The CDR3 sequence is 14 residues long. Germline lookup yields CDR1 SGHTA and CDR2 FQGTGA. The junction had 6 bases not matched to a gene; V was cut back by 5 bases and J by 4 bases. The CDR3 reads CASSPGTSSETQYF. CDR3 DNA sequence: TGTGCCAGCAGCCCCGGGACTAGTTCAGAGACCCAGTACTTC. Looking up the rest from reference TRBV7-3 and TRBJ2-5 gives the full variable domain: GAGVSQTPSNKVTEKGKYVELRCDPISGHTALYWYRQSLGQGPEFLIYFQGTGAADDSGLPNDRFFAVRPEGSVSTLKIQRTERGDSAVYLCASSPGTSSETQYFGPGTRLLVL.